The clone carrying this TCR beta chain was counted at least ten times. Its antigen is not identified. Amplifying from RNA transcripts, the study obtained TCR beta CDR3 regions. Second-round multiplex PCR came after first-round RT-PCR with HTBI primers. TCRdb itself ran the multiplex PCR reads through MiXCR, one entry per CDR3 protein. The repertoire includes 600,000 to 950,000 distinct CDR3 sequences, around 40% of them detected once, and 44% sits in the top ten. The germline V gene has CDR1 SQVTM and CDR2 ANQGSEA. CDR3 length: 12 residues. V shed 7 bases and J shed 0 bases, with 9 bases lying between them. This specimen belongs to a study of Graves' ophthalmopathy and Graves' hyperthyroidism. Study-wide results and caveats: This model predicted ophthalmopathy progression (sensitivity roughly 71%, specificity 72.22%).

The V gene is TRBV29-1, the J gene TRBJ1-1, with D maybe TRBD1 (6 bases). This TCR was recovered from an adult man with Graves' ophthalmopathy. Material: peripheral blood. As DNA, the CDR3 is TGCAGCGGCCGGACAGTGAACACTGAAGCTTTCTTT. This encodes CSGRTVNTEAFF.